A selection of T cell receptor beta chains follows, all from one sample in a study of CD8 T cells in ankylosing spondylitis. Each CDR3 protein gets one entry after TCRdb re-called the 5' RACE reads with MiXCR. Of under 150,000 distinct CDR3 sequences detected, roughly 15% appear once; the ten largest clones hold around 3%. The specimen sequenced was blood, either unsorted or a sorted T cell fraction (not recorded which). Every receptor here comes from a female donor with ankylosing spondylitis or in good health (not recorded which). Each CDR3 is given without its conserved first and last residue.

cdr3_length j_call v_call cdr3_aa
11 TRBJ1-4 TRBV12-3/TRBV12-4 ASSLGRVTKLF
14 TRBJ2-2 TRBV30 AWSVGGALGTGELF
10 TRBJ1-1 TRBV6-5 ASHRGASEAF
11 TRBJ1-1 TRBV7-2 ASSQDRNTEAF
12 TRBJ2-7 TRBV6-1 ASSAYSRGFEQY
11 TRBJ1-5 TRBV20-1 SASRQANQPQH
17 TRBJ1-5 TRBV15 ATSRPRDRVFYSNQPQH
14 TRBJ2-7 TRBV20-1 SARDELAVTSYEQY
11 TRBJ2-7 TRBV12-3/TRBV12-4 ASSSGGPGEQY
15 TRBJ2-6 TRBV5-1 ASSPVQGLAGANVLT
11 TRBJ2-1 TRBV10-2 ASTATTYNEQF